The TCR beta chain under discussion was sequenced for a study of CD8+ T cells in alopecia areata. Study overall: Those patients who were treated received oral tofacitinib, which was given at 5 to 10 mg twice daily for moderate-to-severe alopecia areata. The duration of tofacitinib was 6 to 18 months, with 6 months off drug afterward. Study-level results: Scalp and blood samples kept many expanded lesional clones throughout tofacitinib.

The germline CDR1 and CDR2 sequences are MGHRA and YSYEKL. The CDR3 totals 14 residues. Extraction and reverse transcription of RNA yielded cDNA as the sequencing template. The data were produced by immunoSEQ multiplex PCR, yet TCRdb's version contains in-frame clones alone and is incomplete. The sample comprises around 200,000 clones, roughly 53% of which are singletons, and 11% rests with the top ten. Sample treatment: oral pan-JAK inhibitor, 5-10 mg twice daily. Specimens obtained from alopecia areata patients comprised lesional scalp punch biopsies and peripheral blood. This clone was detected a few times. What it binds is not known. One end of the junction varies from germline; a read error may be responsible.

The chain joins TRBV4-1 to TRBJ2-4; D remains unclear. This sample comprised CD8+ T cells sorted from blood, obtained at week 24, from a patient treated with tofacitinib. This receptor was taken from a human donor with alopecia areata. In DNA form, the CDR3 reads TGCGCCAGCAGCCAAGATCCTGCCGGTGGGTCAGGCTCCTTC. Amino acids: CASSQDPAGGSGSF.